One and the same sample provided the 6 T cell receptor beta chains below, sequenced in a study of T cells after yellow fever vaccination. Using its own MiXCR run on the 5' RACE reads, TCRdb lists one record per CDR3 protein. Among hundreds of thousands of distinct CDR3 sequences listed, roughly a sixth were seen once. The sequenced sample was PBMCs, obtained before the yellow fever booster vaccination. The receptors stem from a man aged 18 to 29 who received the YFV17D yellow fever vaccine.

There are a few counts of this clonotype. At one of its ends the junction is not consistent with the germline gene, which may arise from a read error. The CDR3 coding sequence is TGTGCCACCAGCAGAGATCTGGCGGGGGCCTTATTCTTC. Protein product: CATSRDLAGALFF. V usage is TRBV15 and J usage is TRBJ2-5, with D possibly being TRBD2 (7 bases). Germline V gene lookup returns CDR1 LNHNV and CDR2 YYDKDF (reference sequence). This CDR3 spans 13 amino acids.

This clonotype has ten or more counts. The chain has TRBV28 and TRBJ1-5; D gene unclear. Trimming removed 1 base at V and 0 bases at J, with 13 bases between. Looked up from germline, CDR1 is MDHEN and CDR2 is SYDVKM. The CDR3 runs to 17 residues. The CDR3 sequence: CASSLFGQDLSNQPQHF. In nucleotides, the CDR3 is TGTGCCAGCAGTTTATTCGGCCAGGACCTTAGCAATCAGCCCCAGCATTTT.

The sample holds a few counts of this clonotype. The V and J genes are TRBV7-2 and TRBJ2-5; D is perhaps TRBD1 or TRBD2 (6 bases each). This CDR3 comprises 15 residues. Looked up from germline, CDR1 is SGHTA and CDR2 is FQGNSA. Trimming took 3 bases from V and 4 from J, leaving 15 bases between them. In nucleotides, the CDR3 is TGTGCCAGCAGCTTCGGGAGCACAGGGCGAGAGACCCAGTACTTC. Translating it yields CASSFGSTGRETQYF.

This clonotype has more than one count but fewer than ten. The chain couples TRBV7-7 to TRBJ2-5; D is undetermined. The CDR3 loop spans 11 amino acids. CDR1 and CDR2 from the germline V gene are SSHAT and FNYEAQ (reference sequence). The CDR3 here is CSIGDQETQYF. For the CDR3, the DNA is TGTTCCATAGGTGACCAAGAGACCCAGTACTTC.

In this sample, this clonotype turned up once. V is TRBV19 and J is TRBJ2-1; D might be TRBD1 or TRBD2, each matching 6 bases. This CDR3 has 15 residues. The germline V gene encodes CDR1 LNHDA and CDR2 SQIVND (reference sequence). V gave up 5 bases and J gave up 2 bases, with 13 bases separating them. Here the CDR3 reads CASSYWGAPYNEQFF. The CDR3 nucleotides are TGTGCCAGTAGTTATTGGGGGGCCCCCTACAATGAGCAGTTCTTC.

The chain employs TRBV2 and TRBJ2-7; maybe TRBD1 (5 bases). Germline V CDR1 and CDR2: SNHLY, FYNNEI. This CDR3 is built from 13 residues. The V gene lost 8 bases and the J gene lost 4 bases, with 15 bases spanning the gap. DNA for the CDR3: TGTGCCAGCGTCAGGGAAAACGGTTACGAGCAGTACTTC. It yields the protein CASVRENGYEQYF.